A single sample gave rise to the 30 T cell receptor beta chains below, sequenced in a study of blood T cell repertoires in COVID-19. Clones were read by immunoSEQ multiplex PCR, and TCRdb kept only the in-frame ones, dropping some. Of around 300,000 clones listed, roughly 85% are singletons. Sequenced material: peripheral blood. The receptors here all came from a woman between 25 and 40 years old with active or convalescent COVID-19.

The chain links TRBV30 to TRBJ1-2; 8 positions match TRBD1. V trimming: 3 bases; J trimming: 2 bases; junction bases outside the gene matches: 5. The germline V gene has CDR1 GTSNPN and CDR2 SVGIG (reference sequence). CDR3 size: 14 residues. The CDR3 nucleotides are TGTGCCTGGAGGATGACAGGGGCCAACTATGGCTACACCTTC. It encodes CAWRMTGANYGYTF.

Worth noting for this clone: Other DNA sequences in the sample encode the same CDR3. V is TRBV7-2 and J is TRBJ2-7; D uncertain. Per germline, CDR1 SGHTA and CDR2 FQGNSA. The CDR3 runs to 11 residues. V was cut by 4 bases and J by 3 bases, with 4 bases left in between. CDR3 nucleotides: TGTGCCAGCAGCTCCTTCTACGAGCAGTACTTC. Translated, it gives CASSSFYEQYF.

The chain joins TRBV7-9 to TRBJ2-3; the match to TRBD2 covers 8 bases. Germline V gene sequence: CDR1 SEHNR, CDR2 FQNEAQ (reference sequence). The V gene end was trimmed by 4 bases and the J gene end by 2 bases; junction bases not matched to a gene: 14. The CDR3 has 18 amino acids. CDR3 sequence reads: CASSSPFSGTRDTDTQYF. CDR3 nucleotides: TGTGCCAGCAGCTCACCATTTTCCGGGACTAGGGACACAGATACGCAGTATTTT.

CDR3 bases: TGTGCCAGCAGCTTCTGGCAGGGGGGCAACTATGGCTACACCTTC. It codes for CASSFWQGGNYGYTF. The V gene is TRBV5-6, the J gene TRBJ1-2, with 7 nucleotides matching TRBD1. The ends lost 2 bases at V and 2 bases at J; junction bases unmatched: 6. The CDR3 runs to 15 residues. In germline, CDR1 is SGHDT, CDR2 YYEEEE. Based on the CDR3 plus reference TRBV5-6 and TRBJ1-2, the full variable domain is DAGVTQSPTHLIKTRGQQVTLRCSPKSGHDTVSWYQQALGQGPQFIFQYYEEEERQRGNFPDRFSGHQFPNYSSELNVNALLLGDSALYLCASSFWQGGNYGYTFGSGTRLTVV.

The V and J genes are TRBV24-1 and TRBJ2-3; 7 positions match TRBD2. Trimming took 4 bases from V and 4 from J; bases not matched to a gene: 10. CDR3 length equals 16 residues. Germline V CDR1 and CDR2: KGHDR, SFDVKD. CDR3 sequence (DNA): TGTGCCACCAGTGACTCCCGTCCGGGAGGCCCAGATACGCAGTATTTT. Protein sequence: CATSDSRPGGPDTQYF.

The chain recombines TRBV18 with TRBJ1-5; D remains ambiguous. The germline gives CDR1 KGHSH, CDR2 LQKENI. V lost 6 bases, J lost 1 base, and 19 bases lay in between. The CDR3 covers 17 residues. The CDR3 spells CASSIRQAATSNQPQHF. In DNA form, the CDR3 reads TGTGCCAGCTCCATCAGACAAGCCGCTACAAGCAATCAGCCCCAGCATTTT.

The rearrangement links TRBV24-1 to TRBJ2-5, with D hard to call. The CDR3 runs 15 residues. Germline CDR1 and CDR2: KGHDR and SFDVKD. Trimming stripped 1 base from V and 2 bases from J, with 10 bases between. CDR3 sequence (DNA): TGTGCCACCAGTGATTTACAGCCTGGACAAGAGACCCAGTACTTC. It codes for CATSDLQPGQETQYF.

The chain links TRBV7-9 to TRBJ1-4; 8 nucleotides match TRBD1. V shed 1 base and J 13 bases; nucleotides not matched to a gene: 17. CDR1 and CDR2 (germline): SEHNR, FQNEAQ (reference sequence). CDR3 length equals 17 residues. This chain's CDR3 is CASSLGQGASGVNALFF. The CDR3 DNA follows: TGTGCCAGCAGCTTAGGCCAGGGGGCGTCGGGGGTGAATGCACTGTTTTTT.

The V gene is TRBV5-1, the J gene TRBJ2-1; 7 bases line up with TRBD1. The CDR3 is 15 amino acids. The V segment lost 0 bases and the J segment 7 bases; nucleotides outside the gene matches: 7. Looked up from germline, CDR1 is SGHRS and CDR2 is YFSETQ. The CDR3 DNA is TGCGCCAGCAGCTTGGTTGGGACAGCGTTAAATGAGCAGTTCTTC. Its protein is CASSLVGTALNEQFF.

The rearrangement uses TRBV15 and TRBJ1-2; 9 nucleotides match TRBD1. V gave up 9 bases and J gave up 2 bases; unmatched junction bases: 10. Germline loops: CDR1 LNHNV, CDR2 YYDKDF (reference sequence). The CDR3 loop spans 15 amino acids. DNA of the CDR3: TGTGCCACGCGCCCCGGGACAGGGACGAACTATGGCTACACCTTC. Translated: CATRPGTGTNYGYTF.

The rearrangement links TRBV10-3 to TRBJ1-1; 9 nucleotides match TRBD1. Losses at the gene ends were 10 bases for V and 1 base for J; bases not matched to a gene: 13. Germline V gene data show CDR1 as ENHRY and CDR2 as SYGVKD. The CDR3 has 16 amino acids. CDR3 in amino acids: CATSPGQGFSNTEAFF. The CDR3 nucleotides read TGTGCCACCTCGCCGGGACAGGGATTTTCGAACACTGAAGCTTTCTTT.

This chain joins TRBV14 and TRBJ2-5, with 12 positions matching TRBD2. V lost 1 base, J lost 2 bases, and 5 bases stayed unmatched. The CDR3 spans 17 residues. Germline V gene data show CDR1 as SGHDN and CDR2 as FVKESK. The CDR3, as DNA: TGTGCCAGCAGCCAAGCCCGGACTAGCGGGGCACAAGAGACCCAGTACTTC. Translation: CASSQARTSGAQETQYF.

This clone was observed a single time. The chain couples TRBV6-1 to TRBJ1-3; a possible D gene is TRBD1 (5 bases). This CDR3 is built from 15 residues. Germline-derived CDR1 and CDR2 are MNHNS and SASEGT. V was cut by 2 bases and J by 4 bases, with 12 bases left in between. In DNA form, the CDR3 reads TGTGCCAGCAGTGAAACAGGAGCTACAGGAAACACCATATATTTT. Protein sequence: CASSETGATGNTIYF.

The rearrangement joins TRBV6-5 to TRBJ2-7, with 12 positions matching TRBD1. The CDR3 totals 14 residues. V trimming: 6 bases; J trimming: 2 bases; junction bases outside the gene matches: 2. Per germline, CDR1 MNHEY and CDR2 SVGAGI. CDR3: CASRRDRGPYEQYF. CDR3 DNA sequence: TGTGCCAGCAGGAGGGACAGGGGGCCCTACGAGCAGTACTTC.

This clone appeared a single time. This chain links TRBV7-9 with TRBJ2-6, with D maybe TRBD1 (6 bases). Germline loops: CDR1 SEHNR, CDR2 FQNEAQ (reference sequence). V lost 5 bases, J lost 0 bases, and 20 bases lay in between. The CDR3 length is 19 residues. The CDR3 region is CASSHTGQRLSSGANVLTF. The DNA for the CDR3 is TGTGCCAGCAGCCACACGGGACAACGCCTTAGCTCTGGGGCCAACGTCCTGACTTTC.

The chain combines TRBV4-2 with TRBJ1-1; tentative D call: TRBD1 (6 bases). Trimming removed 2 bases from V and 1 base from J, with 11 bases in between. The length of the CDR3 is 15 residues. Germline V gene data show CDR1 as LGHNA and CDR2 as YNFKEQ. CDR3 nucleotides: TGTGCCAGCAGCCAACAAATACAGGGGAACACTGAAGCTTTCTTT. It is translated as CASSQQIQGNTEAFF.

This rearrangement joins TRBV5-1 to TRBJ2-3, with D perhaps matching TRBD1 (6 bases). In germline, CDR1 is SGHRS, CDR2 YFSETQ. Trimming stripped 10 bases from V and 4 bases from J, with 16 bases between. The CDR3 sequence is 13 residues long. CDR3 DNA: TGCGCCTCCTCACTCACAGGGTCAGATACGCAGTATTTT. It specifies CASSLTGSDTQYF. The full variable domain, rest sourced from reference TRBV5-1 and TRBJ2-3, is KAGVTQTPRYLIKTRGQQVTLSCSPISGHRSVSWYQQTPGQGLQFLFEYFSETQRNKGNFPGRFSGRQFSNSRSEMNVSTLELGDSALYLCASSLTGSDTQYFGPGTRLTVL.

This chain uses TRBV6-2 or TRBV6-3 with TRBJ1-5; tentatively, D is TRBD1 (5 bases). V lost 3 bases, J lost 4 bases, and 10 bases lay in between. This CDR3 region has 14 residues. Germline CDR1 is MNHEY and CDR2 is SVGEGT. The CDR3 sequence: CASSYQGWNQPQHF. In DNA, the CDR3 is TGTGCCAGCAGTTATCAGGGTTGGAATCAGCCCCAGCATTTT.

This chain connects TRBV30 to TRBJ1-1, with D possibly matching TRBD1 (6 bases). Trimming took 4 bases from V and 7 from J, leaving 13 bases between them. Germline CDR1 is GTSNPN and CDR2 is SVGIG (reference sequence). The CDR3 has 12 amino acids. This CDR3 is CAWNPGQFEAFF. CDR3 bases: TGTGCCTGGAACCCTGGACAGTTTGAAGCTTTCTTT.

The chain joins TRBV7-2 to TRBJ1-1, with 11 bases fitting TRBD1. Germline V gene sequence: CDR1 SGHTA, CDR2 FQGNSA. The V gene end was trimmed by 5 bases and the J gene end by 3 bases; junction bases not matched to a gene: 8. This CDR3 contains 16 residues. The CDR3 loop reads CASSERTGGWDTEAFF. The CDR3 DNA reads as TGTGCCAGCAGCGAGAGGACAGGGGGCTGGGACACTGAAGCTTTCTTT.

The chain joins TRBV27 to TRBJ1-6; TRBD1 agrees at 7 bases. V shed 1 base and J 6 bases; nucleotides not matched to a gene: 12. Germline V lookup: CDR1 MNHEY, CDR2 SMNVEV (reference sequence). The CDR3 runs 18 residues. CDR3 in DNA: TGTGCCAGCAGTTTATATCCCCTCCCGGGACAGTCTAATTCACCCCTCCACTTT. Translating gives CASSLYPLPGQSNSPLHF.

The rearrangement links TRBV30 to TRBJ1-1; TRBD1 matches at 7 bases. This CDR3 region has 12 residues. J lost 1 base, V lost 5 bases, and 1 base had no gene match. Germline V gene sequence: CDR1 GTSNPN, CDR2 SVGIG (reference sequence). CDR3 region: CAWDRENTEAFF. The CDR3 DNA follows: TGTGCCTGGGACAGGGAGAACACTGAAGCTTTCTTT.

The J gene is TRBJ2-2, the V gene TRBV5-1, with 8 bases that match TRBD2. V gave up 4 bases and J gave up 1 base; unmatched junction bases: 6. CDR3 length: 16 residues. Germline CDR1 and CDR2: SGHRS and YFSETQ. The CDR3 is CASSRTGLENTGELFF. CDR3 sequence (DNA): TGCGCCAGCAGCCGCACGGGACTAGAGAACACCGGGGAGCTGTTTTTT.

The J gene is TRBJ2-7, the V gene TRBV7-9; 8 positions agree with TRBD1. Germline V lookup: CDR1 SEHNR, CDR2 FQNEAQ (reference sequence). The ends lost 1 base at V and 3 bases at J; junction bases unmatched: 11. This CDR3 comprises 17 residues. CDR3 amino acids: CASSLGTRDRRLYEQYF. The CDR3 DNA sequence: TGTGCCAGCAGCTTAGGGACCCGGGACAGGCGACTCTACGAGCAGTACTTC.

The chain joins TRBV21-1 to TRBJ1-1; the table's D gene call, TRBD1, was not cross checked with the DNA. TRBV21-1 is a pseudogene segment. The CDR3 has 14 residues. The CDR3 nucleotides read TGTGCCAGCAGCAACAGGGGCGGTCACACTGAAGCTTTCTTT. Encoded protein: CASSNRGGHTEAFF.

The chain couples TRBV7-9 to TRBJ1-1; D might be TRBD1 (6 bases). Germline V gene lookup returns CDR1 SEHNR and CDR2 FQNEAQ (reference sequence). The CDR3 length is 16 residues. V lost 2 bases, J lost 6 bases, and 19 bases lay in between. CDR3 sequence reads: CASSLPGHGPAPEAFF. The CDR3 bases are TGTGCCAGCAGCTTACCGGGACACGGACCAGCCCCTGAAGCTTTCTTT.

CDR3 sequence reads: CASSLFRGSGEKLFF. In DNA form, the CDR3 reads TGTGCCAGCAGTTTATTCAGAGGGTCCGGAGAAAAACTGTTTTTT. This rearrangement joins TRBV28 to TRBJ1-4; D is ambiguous. Germline V CDR1 and CDR2: MDHEN, SYDVKM. Trimming removed 1 base at V and 8 bases at J, with 14 bases between. The CDR3 runs 15 residues.

V usage is TRBV5-1 and J usage is TRBJ1-2; TRBD1 might be the D (5 bases). CDR1 SGHRS and CDR2 YFSETQ come from the germline V gene. The CDR3 is 14 residues long. Between the trimmed V and J ends, which lost 0 bases and 6 bases, there was a span of 12 bases. CDR3 loop: CASSLAGGSNGYTF. The CDR3, as DNA: TGCGCCAGCAGCTTGGCGGGGGGGTCGAATGGCTACACCTTC.

The V call is TRBV3-1 (or the pseudogene TRBV3-2), the J call TRBJ1-4; the match to TRBD1 covers 8 bases. Germline V gives CDR1 LGHDT, CDR2 YNNKEL (reference sequence). J lost 4 bases, V lost 4 bases, and 11 bases had no gene match. There are 17 residues in the CDR3. The CDR3 DNA reads TGTGCCAGCAGCCGACTGCAATTGACAGGGGATAATGAAAAACTGTTTTTT. It translates to CASSRLQLTGDNEKLFF.

This clone was detected only a few times. CDR3: CASSPDRGQVHF. In nucleotides, the CDR3 is TGTGCCAGTAGTCCGGACAGGGGCCAGGTACATTTT. The V gene is TRBV19, the J gene TRBJ1-5; the match to TRBD1 covers 9 bases. The germline V gene has CDR1 LNHDA and CDR2 SQIVND (reference sequence). The CDR3 runs to 12 residues. V was clipped by 5 bases and J by 16 bases; unmatched bases: 9.